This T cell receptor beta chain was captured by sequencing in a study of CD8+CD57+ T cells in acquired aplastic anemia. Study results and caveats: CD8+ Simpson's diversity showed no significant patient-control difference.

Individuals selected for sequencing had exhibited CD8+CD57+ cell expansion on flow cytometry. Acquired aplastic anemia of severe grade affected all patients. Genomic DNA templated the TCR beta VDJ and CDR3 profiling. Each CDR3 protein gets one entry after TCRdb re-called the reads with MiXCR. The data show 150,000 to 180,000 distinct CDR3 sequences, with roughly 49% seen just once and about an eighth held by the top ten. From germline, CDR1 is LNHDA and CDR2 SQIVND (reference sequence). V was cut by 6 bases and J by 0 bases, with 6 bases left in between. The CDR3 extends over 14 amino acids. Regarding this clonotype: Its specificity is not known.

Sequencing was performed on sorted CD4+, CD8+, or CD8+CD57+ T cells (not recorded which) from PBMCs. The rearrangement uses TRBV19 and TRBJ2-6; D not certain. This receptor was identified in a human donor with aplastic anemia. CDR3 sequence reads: CASRPDSGANVLTF. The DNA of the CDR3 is TGTGCCAGTAGGCCAGACTCTGGGGCCAACGTCCTGACTTTC.